This record covers a single T cell receptor (beta chain). The antigen remains unidentified. These data originate in a study of cytomegalovirus exposure and HLA in healthy donors. Study-level points and caveats: A few chains linked to CMV were shown in vitro to be specific for CMV antigens.

The germline V gene has CDR1 LNHDA and CDR2 SQIVND (reference sequence). The CDR3 covers 16 residues. V trimming: 3 bases; J trimming: 3 bases; junction bases outside the gene matches: 9. Assay used: immunoSEQ multiplex PCR; TCRdb lists only in-frame clones, some missing. The table has roughly 140,000 clones, more than 75% seen once; the top ten hold roughly 9%. Specimen: PBMCs. This sequence joins TRBV19 and TRBJ2-7; 9 bases align to TRBD2. The clonotype was recovered from a man aged 18 to 30 in good health and CMV-seropositive. CDR3 residues: CASSMRASGTLYEQYF. CDR3 bases: TGTGCCAGTAGTATGCGGGCTAGCGGGACTCTCTACGAGCAGTACTTC.